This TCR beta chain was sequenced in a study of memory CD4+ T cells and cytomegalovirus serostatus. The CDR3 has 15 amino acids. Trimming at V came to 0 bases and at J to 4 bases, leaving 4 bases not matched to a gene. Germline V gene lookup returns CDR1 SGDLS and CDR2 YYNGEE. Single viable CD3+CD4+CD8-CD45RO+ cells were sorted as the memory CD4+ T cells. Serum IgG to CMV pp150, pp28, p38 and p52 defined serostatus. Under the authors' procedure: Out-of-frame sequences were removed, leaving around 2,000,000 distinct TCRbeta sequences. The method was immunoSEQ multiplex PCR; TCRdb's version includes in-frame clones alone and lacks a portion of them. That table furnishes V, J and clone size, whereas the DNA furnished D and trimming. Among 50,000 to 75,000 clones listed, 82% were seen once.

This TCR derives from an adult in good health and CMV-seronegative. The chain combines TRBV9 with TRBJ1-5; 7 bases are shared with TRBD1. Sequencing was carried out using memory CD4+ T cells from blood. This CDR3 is CASSVEGGWNQPQHF. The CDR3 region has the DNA TGTGCCAGCAGCGTAGAAGGGGGCTGGAATCAGCCCCAGCATTTT.